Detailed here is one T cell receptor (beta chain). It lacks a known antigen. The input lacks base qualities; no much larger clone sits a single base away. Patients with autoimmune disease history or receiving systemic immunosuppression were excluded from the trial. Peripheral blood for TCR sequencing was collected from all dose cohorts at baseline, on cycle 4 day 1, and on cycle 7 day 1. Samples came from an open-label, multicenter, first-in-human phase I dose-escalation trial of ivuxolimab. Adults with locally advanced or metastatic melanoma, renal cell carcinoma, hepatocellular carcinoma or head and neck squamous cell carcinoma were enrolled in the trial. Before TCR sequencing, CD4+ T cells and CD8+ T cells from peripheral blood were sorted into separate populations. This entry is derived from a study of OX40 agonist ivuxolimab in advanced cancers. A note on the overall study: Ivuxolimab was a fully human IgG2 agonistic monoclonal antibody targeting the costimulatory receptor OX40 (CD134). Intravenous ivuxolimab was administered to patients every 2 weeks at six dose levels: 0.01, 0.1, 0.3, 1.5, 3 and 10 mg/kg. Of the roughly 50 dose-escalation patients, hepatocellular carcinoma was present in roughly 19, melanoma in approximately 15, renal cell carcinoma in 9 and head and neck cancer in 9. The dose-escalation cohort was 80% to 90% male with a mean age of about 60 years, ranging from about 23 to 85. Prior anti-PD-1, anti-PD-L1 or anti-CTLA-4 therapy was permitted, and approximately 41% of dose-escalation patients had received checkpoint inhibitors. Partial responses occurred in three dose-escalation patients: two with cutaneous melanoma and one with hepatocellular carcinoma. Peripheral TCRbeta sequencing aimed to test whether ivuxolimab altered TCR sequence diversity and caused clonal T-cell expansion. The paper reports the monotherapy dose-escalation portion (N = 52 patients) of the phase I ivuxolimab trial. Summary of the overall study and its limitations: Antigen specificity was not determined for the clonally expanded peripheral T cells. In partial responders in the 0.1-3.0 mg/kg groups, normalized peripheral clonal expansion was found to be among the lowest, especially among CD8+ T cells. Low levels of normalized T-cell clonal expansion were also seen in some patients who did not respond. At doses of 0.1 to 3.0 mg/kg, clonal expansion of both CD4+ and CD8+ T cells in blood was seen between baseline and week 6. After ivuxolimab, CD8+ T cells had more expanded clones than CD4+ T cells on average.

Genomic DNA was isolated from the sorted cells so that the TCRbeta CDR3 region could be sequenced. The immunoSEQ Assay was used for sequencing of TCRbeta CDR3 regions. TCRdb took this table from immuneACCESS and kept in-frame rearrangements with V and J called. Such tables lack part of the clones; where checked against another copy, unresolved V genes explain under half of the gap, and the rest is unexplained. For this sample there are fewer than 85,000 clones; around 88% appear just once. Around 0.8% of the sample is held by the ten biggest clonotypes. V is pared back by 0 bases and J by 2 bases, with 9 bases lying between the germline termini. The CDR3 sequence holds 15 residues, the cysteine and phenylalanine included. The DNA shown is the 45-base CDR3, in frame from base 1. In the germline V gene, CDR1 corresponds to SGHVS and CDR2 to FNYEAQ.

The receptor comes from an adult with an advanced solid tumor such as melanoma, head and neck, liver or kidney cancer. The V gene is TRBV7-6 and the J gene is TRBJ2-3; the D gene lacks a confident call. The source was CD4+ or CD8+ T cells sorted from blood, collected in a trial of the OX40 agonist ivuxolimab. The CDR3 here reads CASSLARASTDTQYF. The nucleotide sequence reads TGTGCCAGCAGCTTAGCGCGTGCGTCCACAGATACGCAGTATTTT. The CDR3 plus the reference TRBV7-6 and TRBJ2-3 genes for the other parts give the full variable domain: GAGVSQSPRYKVTKRGQDVALRCDPISGHVSLYWYRQALGQGPEFLTYFNYEAQQDKSGLPNDRFSAERPEGSISTLTIQRTEQRDSAMYRCASSLARASTDTQYFGPGTRLTVL.